The 15 T cell receptor beta chains reported below all come from one sample, sequenced in a study of T cells in Graves' hyperthyroidism and ophthalmopathy. RNA transcripts were the template for amplifying TCR beta CDR3 regions. When the TCR CDR3 underwent first-round RT-PCR, the HTBI primer set was used. TCRdb passed the multiplex PCR reads through MiXCR, listing each CDR3 protein once. The sample includes a few hundred thousand distinct CDR3 sequences, around 14% of them seen just once. Material for sequencing was blood. These TCRs come from a woman younger than 45 with Graves' hyperthyroidism.

This clonotype came up many times. The chain links TRBV3-1 to TRBJ2-3; maybe TRBD2 (5 bases). Germline V gene sequence: CDR1 LGHDT, CDR2 YNNKEL (reference sequence). This CDR3 region has 14 residues. Trimming shortened V by 5 bases and J by 5 bases, and 14 bases separated the two germline ends. The CDR3 sequence is CASSSLDWVDTQYF. For the CDR3, the DNA is TGTGCCAGCAGCTCACTGGACTGGGTAGATACGCAGTATTTT.

The table lists this clonotype with many counts. The rearrangement joins TRBV20-1 to TRBJ2-1; either TRBD1 or TRBD2 may fit D (6 bases each). There are 15 residues in the CDR3. Germline V gene data show CDR1 as DFQATT and CDR2 as SNEGSKA (reference sequence). Deletions cut 5 bases from V and 2 bases from J, with 16 bases between. The CDR3 protein is CSAPGARRTYNEQFF. The CDR3 bases are TGCAGTGCTCCGGGGGCGCGGCGGACCTACAATGAGCAGTTCTTC.

This clonotype showed up many times. This rearrangement joins TRBV12-3 or TRBV12-4 to TRBJ1-2; 8 bases are a match to TRBD1. Losses at the gene ends were 6 bases for V and 7 bases for J; bases not matched to a gene: 7. The CDR3 is made up of 13 amino acids. In DNA, the CDR3 is TGTGCCAGCAGAACAGGGGGTATCCCTGGCTACACCTTC. This gives the protein CASRTGGIPGYTF.

This clonotype occurred many times. The rearrangement joins TRBV12-3 or TRBV12-4 to TRBJ2-7, with TRBD2 identical over 9 bases. Trimming at V came to 3 bases and at J to 6 bases, leaving 6 bases not matched to a gene. The CDR3 has 14 residues. CDR3 in DNA: TGTGCCAGCAGTTTTGCGAGCGGGAGGAGCGAGCAGTACTTC. Its translation: CASSFASGRSEQYF.

This chain links TRBV9 with TRBJ1-1; no firm D call. The CDR3 totals 13 residues. Trimming removed 3 bases from V and 1 base from J, with 7 bases in between. Germline loops: CDR1 SGDLS, CDR2 YYNGEE. The CDR3 here is CASSGEENTEAFF. The CDR3 DNA reads as TGTGCCAGCAGCGGGGAGGAGAACACTGAAGCTTTCTTT.

This clonotype was recorded many times. V and J are TRBV7-3 and TRBJ2-5; tentatively, D is TRBD1 or TRBD2 (6 bases each). The CDR3 totals 13 residues. CDR1 is SGHTA, CDR2 FQGTGA, per germline. Deletions cut 11 bases from V and 3 bases from J, with 16 bases between. In DNA form, the CDR3 reads TGTGCCCACCTAGGGGGGAAAGAAGAGACCCAGTACTTC. Translation gives CAHLGGKEETQYF.

The chain couples TRBV19 to TRBJ2-1; TRBD2 agrees at 9 bases. CDR3 size: 14 residues. The J segment lost 7 bases and the V segment lost 2 bases, leaving 3 bases of the junction unmatched. The germline V gene encodes CDR1 LNHDA and CDR2 SQIVND (reference sequence). The CDR3 here is CASSIYSGSNEQFF. CDR3 nucleotide sequence: TGTGCCAGTAGTATATATAGCGGGAGTAATGAGCAGTTCTTC.

This clonotype was detected many times. The chain is built from TRBV20-1 and TRBJ2-1; 10 bases are shared with TRBD2. This CDR3 contains 14 residues. The junction had 4 bases not matched to a gene; V was cut back by 1 base and J by 7 bases. The germline V gene has CDR1 DFQATT and CDR2 SNEGSKA (reference sequence). The CDR3 sequence: CSARGLAGANEQFF. The CDR3, as DNA: TGCAGTGCTAGAGGGCTAGCGGGAGCTAATGAGCAGTTCTTC.

This clonotype was found many times. The chain links TRBV7-6 to TRBJ2-3, with D uncertain. Per germline, CDR1 SGHVS and CDR2 FNYEAQ. Trimming cost V 5 bases and J 7 bases, with 13 bases left between them. The CDR3 has 13 amino acids. CDR3 region: CASSTSRSNTQYF. The CDR3 nucleotides read TGTGCCAGCAGCACCAGCCGGTCGAATACGCAGTATTTT.

This clonotype was observed many times. CDR3 residues: CASSLFTLRAHRGYEQYF. In DNA form, the CDR3 reads TGCGCCAGCAGCTTGTTTACTCTGAGGGCGCATCGAGGGTACGAGCAGTACTTC. The V gene is TRBV5-1, the J gene TRBJ2-7, with D possibly TRBD2 on 5 matching bases. The V end lost 1 base, the J end lost 4 bases, and 24 bases lay between the germline ends. The CDR3 has 18 residues. Germline V gives CDR1 SGHRS, CDR2 YFSETQ.

This clonotype came up many times. The chain is built from TRBV12-3 or TRBV12-4 and TRBJ1-5; the D is unclear. The CDR3 is 14 residues long. The V end lost 5 bases, the J end lost 0 bases, and 8 bases lay between the germline ends. The CDR3 spells CASSPTTSNQPQHF. CDR3 DNA sequence: TGTGCCAGCAGTCCAACAACTAGCAATCAGCCCCAGCATTTT.

This clonotype was seen at least ten times. The chain couples TRBV7-6 to TRBJ2-7; 10 bases agree with TRBD2. Trimming removed 6 bases from V and 6 bases from J; junction bases left unmatched: 11. CDR1 SGHVS and CDR2 FNYEAQ come from the germline V gene. The CDR3 is 15 residues long. The chain's CDR3 is CASSIVASGSGEQYF. The CDR3 DNA is TGTGCCAGCAGTATAGTGGCTAGCGGGAGTGGCGAGCAGTACTTC.

The table lists this clonotype with many counts. The V gene is TRBV6-5, the J gene TRBJ2-1, with TRBD1 identical over 7 bases. Trimming removed 5 bases from V and 6 bases from J; junction bases left unmatched: 7. This CDR3 region has 14 residues. Germline V gene lookup returns CDR1 MNHEY and CDR2 SVGAGI. The CDR3 sequence: CASSPFGTANEQFF. The DNA for the CDR3 is TGTGCCAGCAGTCCATTCGGGACAGCCAATGAGCAGTTCTTC.

This clonotype was counted a few times. This chain joins TRBV28 and TRBJ2-1; D is possibly TRBD2 (6 bases). There are 16 residues in the CDR3. Trimming removed 1 base from V and 0 bases from J, with 10 bases in between. Looked up from germline, CDR1 is MDHEN and CDR2 is SYDVKM. DNA of the CDR3: TGTGCCAGCAGTTTATATCGGGGGAGCTCCTACAATGAGCAGTTCTTC. This sequence encodes CASSLYRGSSYNEQFF.

This clonotype has ten or more counts. The rearrangement joins TRBV12-3 or TRBV12-4 to TRBJ2-1, with TRBD1 matching 7 bases. The CDR3 spans 14 residues. Germline trimming cut 8 bases from V and 0 bases from J; bases unmatched to any gene: 4. The CDR3 region is CASGSGGSYNEQFF. The CDR3 bases are TGTGCCAGCGGGTCAGGGGGCTCCTACAATGAGCAGTTCTTC.